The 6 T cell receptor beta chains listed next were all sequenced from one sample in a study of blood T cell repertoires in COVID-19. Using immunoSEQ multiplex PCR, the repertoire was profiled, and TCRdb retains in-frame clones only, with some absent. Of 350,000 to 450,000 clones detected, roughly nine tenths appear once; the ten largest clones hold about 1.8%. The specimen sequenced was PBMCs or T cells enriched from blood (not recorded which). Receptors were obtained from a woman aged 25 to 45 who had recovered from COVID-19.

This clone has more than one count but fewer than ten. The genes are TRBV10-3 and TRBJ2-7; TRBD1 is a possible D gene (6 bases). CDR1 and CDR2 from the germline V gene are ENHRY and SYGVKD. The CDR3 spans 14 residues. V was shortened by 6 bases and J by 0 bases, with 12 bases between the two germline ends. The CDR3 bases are TGTGCCATCAGGGAAGGACAGATCTCCTACGAGCAGTACTTC. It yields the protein CAIREGQISYEQYF.

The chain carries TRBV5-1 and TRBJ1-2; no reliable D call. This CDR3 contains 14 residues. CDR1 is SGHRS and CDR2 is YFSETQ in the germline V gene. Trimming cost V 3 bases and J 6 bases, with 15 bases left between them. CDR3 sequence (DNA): TGCGCCAGCAGCTCCATAGGGCTGGAGGATGGCTACACCTTC. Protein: CASSSIGLEDGYTF.

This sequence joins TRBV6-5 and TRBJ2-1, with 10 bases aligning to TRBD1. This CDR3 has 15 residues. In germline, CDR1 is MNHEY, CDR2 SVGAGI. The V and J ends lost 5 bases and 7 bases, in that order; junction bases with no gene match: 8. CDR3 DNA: TGTGCCAGCAGTCCCGGGACAGGGGTTCGTAATGAGCAGTTCTTC. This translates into CASSPGTGVRNEQFF.

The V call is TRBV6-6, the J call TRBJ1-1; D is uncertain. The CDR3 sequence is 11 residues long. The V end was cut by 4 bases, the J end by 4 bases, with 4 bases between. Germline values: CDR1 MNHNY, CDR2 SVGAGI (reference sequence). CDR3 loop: CASSSGTEAFF. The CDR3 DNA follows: TGTGCCAGCAGTTCCGGCACTGAAGCTTTCTTT.

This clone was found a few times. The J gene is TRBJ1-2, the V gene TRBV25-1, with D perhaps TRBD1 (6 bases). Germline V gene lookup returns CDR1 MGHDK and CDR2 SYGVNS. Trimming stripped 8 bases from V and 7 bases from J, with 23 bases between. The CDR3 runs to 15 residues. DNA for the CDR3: TGTGCCAGCGGAAATCTGGGCGCAGGGGCGGGTGGCTACACCTTC. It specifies CASGNLGAGAGGYTF.

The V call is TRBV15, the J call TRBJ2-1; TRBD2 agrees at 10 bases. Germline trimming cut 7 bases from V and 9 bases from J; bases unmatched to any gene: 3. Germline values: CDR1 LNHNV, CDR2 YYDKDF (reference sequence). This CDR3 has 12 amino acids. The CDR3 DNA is TGTGCCACCACGAGCGGGAGGGGTGAGCAGTTCTTC. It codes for CATTSGRGEQFF. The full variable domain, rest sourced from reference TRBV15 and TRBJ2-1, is DAMVIQNPRYQVTQFGKPVTLSCSQTLNHNVMYWYQQKSSQAPKLLFHYYDKDFNNEADTPDNFQSRRPNTSFCFLDIRSPGLGDTAMYLCATTSGRGEQFFGPGTRLTVL.